Listed below are T cell receptor beta chains from one sample, sequenced in a study of post-analysis software for immune sequencing data. TCRdb redid the calling of the PCR reads with MiXCR, one entry per CDR3 protein. The sample holds roughly 540,000 distinct CDR3 sequences, around a third seen once. Input material: blood. The source of these receptors is a girl between 2 and 17 years old with multiple sclerosis. The CDR3 runs from the conserved cysteine through the conserved F or W. The D gene is left open where the match is weak. Rows may omit the clone size; those that give it use once, few, many or a size class.

v_call	d_call	clone_size	j_call	cdr3_aa	cdr3_nt
TRBV7-2	NA	few	TRBJ2-5	CASSLMSGETQYF	TGTGCCAGCAGCTTAATGTCGGGAGAGACCCAGTACTTC
TRBV20-1	NA	few	TRBJ2-7	CSARRVEQYF	TGCAGTGCTAGAAGGGTTGAGCAGTACTTC
TRBV7-9	NA	few	TRBJ1-4	CASSEGMVGPEEKLFF	TGTGCCAGCAGCGAAGGGATGGTGGGACCCGAGGAAAAACTGTTTTTT
TRBV27	NA	NA	TRBJ2-1	CASSLNGRSTSYNEQFF	TGTGCCAGCAGTTTAAATGGCAGGAGCACCTCCTACAATGAGCAGTTCTTC
TRBV7-2	TRBD2	many	TRBJ2-3	CASSIPGLAGGRYTQYF	TGTGCCAGCAGCATACCCGGACTAGCGGGGGGGCGATATACGCAGTATTTT
TRBV5-1	TRBD2	NA	TRBJ2-1	CASSYRLAGPENEQFF	TGCGCCAGCAGCTACCGACTAGCGGGGCCGGAGAATGAGCAGTTCTTC
TRBV7-3	NA	NA	TRBJ2-6	CASSSGTNSGANVLTF	TGTGCCAGCAGTTCCGGGACAAACTCTGGGGCCAACGTCCTGACTTTC
TRBV15	NA	NA	TRBJ2-1	CATRAIAYNEQFF	TGTGCCACCAGGGCAATTGCCTACAATGAGCAGTTCTTC
TRBV20-1	TRBD1	NA	TRBJ2-1	CSARVWDRDNEQFF	TGCAGTGCTAGAGTTTGGGACAGGGACAATGAGCAGTTCTTC
TRBV18	TRBD1	few	TRBJ1-6	CASSSTGTANSPLHF	TGTGCCAGCTCTTCCACCGGGACAGCCAATTCACCCCTCCACTTT
TRBV18	TRBD1	NA	TRBJ1-6	CASSPGTGNGTPLHF	TGTGCCAGCTCACCAGGGACAGGGAATGGTACACCCCTCCACTTT
TRBV6-6	TRBD2	few	TRBJ2-1	CASSYKSSGYNEQFF	TGTGCCAGCAGTTACAAGTCTAGCGGTTACAATGAGCAGTTCTTC
TRBV20-1	TRBD1	NA	TRBJ1-6	CSARAGGEMVQSPLHF	TGCAGTGCTAGAGCAGGGGGCGAAATGGTCCAATCACCCCTCCACTTT
TRBV20-1	NA	NA	TRBJ2-7	CSARIREQYF	TGCAGTGCTAGAATCCGCGAGCAGTACTTC
TRBV27	NA	NA	TRBJ1-1	CASSLSVGAEAFF	TGTGCCAGCAGTCTCTCGGTGGGGGCTGAAGCTTTCTTT
TRBV20-1	NA	NA	TRBJ1-2	CSASLRTLYGYTF	TGCAGTGCTAGTCTAAGGACCCTCTATGGCTACACCTTC
TRBV12-3/TRBV12-4	NA	few	TRBJ1-6	CASSLWGVYNSPLHF	TGTGCCAGCAGTTTATGGGGGGTATATAATTCACCCCTCCACTTT
TRBV6-6	NA	NA	TRBJ2-1	CASSPRNNEQFF	TGTGCCAGCAGCCCCCGTAACAATGAGCAGTTCTTC
TRBV20-1	NA	NA	TRBJ1-1	CSARRQALNTEAFF	TGCAGTGCTAGACGACAGGCGCTAAACACTGAAGCTTTCTTT
TRBV6-6	NA	NA	TRBJ1-1	CAGSYSGPNRAFF	TGTGCCGGCAGTTACTCGGGGCCCAACCGAGCTTTCTTT
TRBV7-3	TRBD1	NA	TRBJ1-2	CASSPSGTGVYGYTF	TGTGCCAGCAGCCCAAGCGGGACAGGGGTTTATGGCTACACCTTC
TRBV4-1	NA	few	TRBJ2-3	CASSQEGLDTQYF	TGCGCCAGCAGCCAAGAAGGCCTGGATACGCAGTATTTT
TRBV4-1	TRBD2	NA	TRBJ2-2	CASSRQLAGGPTGELFF	TGCGCCAGCAGCCGCCAACTAGCGGGGGGGCCCACCGGGGAGCTGTTTTTT
TRBV15	NA	few	TRBJ1-4	CATSRGSGEKLFF	TGTGCCACCAGCAGAGGGTCCGGCGAAAAACTGTTTTTT